This record looks at one T cell receptor beta chain sequence and its context. There are a few counts of this clonotype. Its target antigen remains unknown. No base qualities exist here, and no much larger clone lies one base off it. The CDR3 measures 16 amino acids from cysteine to phenylalanine. Only the CDR3 region is kept as DNA, spanning 48 bases read in frame from base 1. V and J are trimmed by 4 bases and 2 bases, and the gene matches miss 9 bases of the junction. From a lookup of the germline V gene (reference sequence), CDR1 and CDR2 are DFQATT and SNEGSKA. The data derive from a study of T cell repertoires in cytomegalovirus infection (dated by TCRdb to the late 2010s). Background for the entire study: Donor HLA type was relevant to the analysis, because carriage of CMV infection together with the matching HLA type was indicated by public TCR beta signatures. General findings and caveats noted by the study authors: In the ex vivo response, HLA-C-restricted CMV-specific TCR beta clonotypes were dominant, and in two of eight donors the single most frequent clonotype came from this HLA-C-restricted group. In both this cohort and an independent approximately 350-donor cohort, the cumulative frequency of public TCR beta family members distinguished carriers of CMV infection plus the relevant HLA type.

For sequencing, an Illumina HiSeq 1500 was employed. Using fastp at Q25 and MiXCR, TCRdb reprocessed the public reads and kept productive beta chains. Entries are consolidated by CDR3 protein sequence, retaining the most common genes and DNA. The table for this sample lists about 250,000 distinct CDR3 sequences; about 12% of them were counted only once. The leading ten clones occupy under 2% of the sample. The receptor was isolated from a human donor in good health (CMV status not recorded). Some clones in this sample may be carry-over from other donors' samples. Recombination joined TRBV20-1 with TRBJ2-1, with 9 central nucleotides matching TRBD2. Sequencing was done on a sample of PBMCs. The CDR3 region: CSATPPGGGAYNEQFF. The nucleotide sequence reads as follows: TGCAGTGCTACCCCTCCGGGCGGGGGGGCCTACAATGAGCAGTTCTTC.